One and the same sample provided the 15 T cell receptor beta chains below, sequenced in a study of CD4 T cells in relation to SARS-CoV-2 and coronaviruses. The method was immunoSEQ multiplex PCR; TCRdb's version includes in-frame clones alone and lacks a portion of them. The sample has about 29,000 clones; roughly 80% are singletons. CD4+ T cells from unexposed donors were obtained before the COVID-19 pandemic (2011-2018). CD4+ T cells were isolated from the cells after around eleven days of culture. No antigen is known for these receptors. Sequenced material: CD4+ T cells from PBMCs, cultured in vitro. These receptors were collected from a human donor in good health.

The rearrangement links TRBV6-5 to TRBJ2-3; 8 nucleotides match TRBD1. This CDR3 spans 15 amino acids. The germline V gene encodes CDR1 MNHEY and CDR2 SVGAGI. The V gene end was trimmed by 6 bases and the J gene end by 3 bases; junction bases not matched to a gene: 8. CDR3 protein: CASRQGALRTDTQYF. CDR3 DNA sequence: TGTGCCAGCAGGCAGGGGGCGCTTAGGACAGATACGCAGTATTTT.

The V call is TRBV5-1, the J call TRBJ2-3; TRBD2 might be the D (5 bases). Germline values: CDR1 SGHRS, CDR2 YFSETQ. Trimming pared 3 bases from V and 4 bases from J, leaving 15 bases between. This CDR3 contains 15 residues. CDR3 DNA: TGCGCCAGCAGCTCGGTTCCGCGGGTCTCAGATACGCAGTATTTT. It yields the protein CASSSVPRVSDTQYF.

This clone was detected only a few times. The rearrangement joins TRBV5-1 to TRBJ1-1, with D hard to call. Germline CDR1 SGHRS, CDR2 YFSETQ. V dropped 0 bases and J dropped 5 bases, with 8 bases sitting between them. The CDR3 contains 13 residues. The CDR3 loop is CASSLDWGTEAFF. The CDR3 coding sequence is TGCGCCAGCAGCTTGGACTGGGGAACTGAAGCTTTCTTT. The full variable domain, rest sourced from reference TRBV5-1 and TRBJ1-1, is KAGVTQTPRYLIKTRGQQVTLSCSPISGHRSVSWYQQTPGQGLQFLFEYFSETQRNKGNFPGRFSGRQFSNSRSEMNVSTLELGDSALYLCASSLDWGTEAFFGQGTRLTVV.

V and J are TRBV4-1 and TRBJ1-2; 7 bases match TRBD1. Germline V gene data show CDR1 as MGHRA and CDR2 as YSYEKL. The CDR3 contains 17 residues. Trimming took 1 base from V and 4 from J; bases not matched to a gene: 12. The CDR3: CASSQGSRTGFLYGYTF. For the CDR3, the DNA is TGCGCCAGCAGCCAAGGATCTAGGACAGGTTTCCTCTATGGCTACACCTTC.

The chain carries TRBV5-4 and TRBJ2-2; D uncertain. Germline CDR1 is SGHNT and CDR2 is YYREEE (reference sequence). V shed 0 bases and J shed 1 base, with 10 bases lying between them. The CDR3 has 16 residues. CDR3 in amino acids: CASSLAVSLNTGELFF. The CDR3 nucleotides read TGTGCCAGCAGCTTGGCGGTTAGCCTGAACACCGGGGAGCTGTTTTTT.

The gene calls are TRBV11-2 and TRBJ1-2; 7 nucleotides agree with TRBD1. Germline lookup yields CDR1 SGHAT and CDR2 FQNNGV. J gave up 2 bases and V 2 bases, and 2 bases lay outside the gene matches. The CDR3 has 14 amino acids. The CDR3 DNA sequence: TGTGCCAGCAGCTTAAGCAGGGGGAACTATGGCTACACCTTC. Its translation is CASSLSRGNYGYTF.

The rearrangement links TRBV5-1 to TRBJ2-6; D might be TRBD1 or TRBD2, each matching 5 bases. Trimming stripped 0 bases from V and 0 bases from J, with 13 bases between. Germline V gene sequence: CDR1 SGHRS, CDR2 YFSETQ. The CDR3 is 18 residues long. The CDR3 nucleotides are TGCGCCAGCAGCTTGGCCGGGACGGAACGCTCTGGGGCCAACGTCCTGACTTTC. Amino acid sequence: CASSLAGTERSGANVLTF.

This clone has just a few counts. The rearrangement uses TRBV7-9 and TRBJ2-1, with TRBD2 matching over 13 bases. Trimming cost V 5 bases and J 8 bases; bases outside gene matches: 9. The V gene's germline CDR1 is SEHNR and CDR2 FQNEAQ (reference sequence). This CDR3 region has 16 residues. For the CDR3, the DNA is TGTGCCAGCAGCCCCCGACTAGCGGGAGGTATCTATGAGCAGTTCTTC. Protein sequence: CASSPRLAGGIYEQFF.

V is TRBV3-1 (or the pseudogene TRBV3-2) and J is TRBJ2-5; D is uncertain. The ends were cut back, 1 base at V and 2 bases at J, with 8 bases in the middle. The length of the CDR3 is 14 residues. Germline-derived CDR1 and CDR2 are LGHDT and YNNKEL (reference sequence). The CDR3 region is CASSQVITQETQYF. CDR3 sequence (DNA): TGTGCCAGCAGCCAAGTAATCACACAAGAGACCCAGTACTTC.

Only a few counts were recorded for this clone. The genes are TRBV4-3 and TRBJ2-1; 7 positions match TRBD1. CDR1 and CDR2 from the germline V gene are LGHNA and YSLEER. This CDR3 region has 16 residues. Trimming cost V 4 bases and J 9 bases; bases outside gene matches: 15. CDR3 sequence (DNA): TGCGCCAGCAGCCCCCAACAGGGGCTCGGGGCGAGTGAGCAGTTCTTC. Translation gives CASSPQQGLGASEQFF.

V and J are TRBV4-3 and TRBJ2-7; 10 bases map to TRBD2. After removal of 1 base from V and 3 bases from J, the junction contained 9 bases not matched to a gene. Germline V gene lookup returns CDR1 LGHNA and CDR2 YSLEER. CDR3 length: 17 residues. For the CDR3, the DNA is TGCGCCAGCAGCCAAGCCCTTGTACTAGCGGGGTTCTACGAGCAGTACTTC. Translating gives CASSQALVLAGFYEQYF.

The chain carries TRBV4-3 and TRBJ2-1, with 10 bases lining up with TRBD2. The CDR3 contains 16 residues. J lost 10 bases, V lost 5 bases, and 14 bases had no gene match. Germline-derived CDR1 and CDR2 are LGHNA and YSLEER. The CDR3 spells CASSYQDAAGGREQFF. The CDR3 DNA follows: TGCGCCAGCAGCTACCAAGACGCAGCGGGGGGGCGGGAGCAGTTCTTC.

This clone was detected only a few times. The V and J genes are TRBV10-2 and TRBJ2-3; 9 bases line up with TRBD2. V shed 0 bases and J 3 bases; nucleotides not matched to a gene: 7. This CDR3 has 17 amino acids. Germline CDR1 and CDR2: WSHSY and SAAADI. CDR3 amino acids: CASSESGTSRFTDTQYF. As DNA, the CDR3 is TGCGCCAGCAGTGAGTCGGGGACTAGCCGTTTTACAGATACGCAGTATTTT.

This rearrangement joins TRBV6-2 or TRBV6-3 to TRBJ2-5; TRBD1 aligns across 7 bases. CDR1 is MNHEY, CDR2 SVGEGT, per germline. V lost 6 bases to trimming and J lost 2 bases; unmatched junction nucleotides: 9. The CDR3 covers 15 residues. CDR3 amino acids: CASSDRASFQETQYF. DNA for the CDR3: TGTGCCAGCAGCGACAGGGCGTCATTTCAAGAGACCCAGTACTTC.

This chain uses TRBV7-9 with TRBJ2-7, with TRBD1 matching over 10 bases. Germline values: CDR1 SEHNR, CDR2 FQNEAQ (reference sequence). Trimming took 0 bases from V and 3 from J; bases not matched to a gene: 5. This CDR3 spans 16 amino acids. CDR3 amino acids: CASSLALGDRGYEQYF. The CDR3 DNA follows: TGTGCCAGCAGCTTAGCGCTGGGGGACAGGGGCTACGAGCAGTACTTC.